This TCR beta chain was observed in a study of shared clonotypes between healthy human individuals. General study findings and limits: It was the non-shared clonotypes that had lower generation probabilities than clonotypes shared by all four donors. Memory subsets had estimated richness that was generally smaller than that of naive subsets. Even with large depth, rarefaction showed that sorted-subset sequencing was incomplete.

Replicate PCRs for sorted subsets used approximately 190 ng DNA; this equaled around 28,000 T cell genomes. Only in-frame clones appear in the TCRdb table, and some are missing; sequencing was by immunoSEQ multiplex PCR. Of about 870,000 clones in the sample, 85% to 95% were seen once. CDR3 size: 15 residues. Per germline, CDR1 LNHDA and CDR2 SQIVND (reference sequence). V lost 5 bases and J lost 6; bases outside the gene matches: 9. It was CD45RO-negative cells, positively selected for CCR7, that made up naive CD8 cells, with terminally differentiated effector memory CD45RA+ cells excluded. As regards this clone: What it binds is unknown.

The origin of this receptor is a man under 40 in good health. The sample consisted of naive CD8+ T cells sorted from blood. This sequence joins TRBV19 and TRBJ2-2, with 7 bases aligning to TRBD1. CDR3 region: CASSSWTGSSGELFF. In nucleotides, the CDR3 is TGTGCCAGTAGTTCCTGGACAGGAAGTTCCGGGGAGCTGTTTTTT.